Presented here are 4 T cell receptor beta chains from one specimen sequenced in a study of CD8 T cells in Susac syndrome. Reverse transcription of roughly 0.5 to 1 ug RNA was performed with random hexamers. Each CDR3 protein gets one entry after TCRdb re-called the immunoSEQ multiplex PCR reads with MiXCR. The sample lists tens of thousands of distinct CDR3 sequences, roughly 91% seen once, with around 0.49% in the top ten. Specimen: CD8+ T cells from PBMCs. The receptors stem from a human donor with multiple sclerosis.

The CDR3 DNA sequence: TGTGCCAGCAGCCACGGGACTGATCGAGGGATCGAGCAGTACTTC. As protein: CASSHGTDRGIEQYF. V and J are TRBV28 and TRBJ2-7; tentative D call: TRBD2 (6 bases). Deletions cut 6 bases from V and 6 bases from J, with 21 bases between. Germline assignment: CDR1 MDHEN and CDR2 SYDVKM. The CDR3 length is 15 residues.

This clonotype is a singleton in its sample. One end of the junction does not line up with germline, which may come from a read error. The V gene is TRBV11-2, the J gene TRBJ2-7; D remains ambiguous. The length of the CDR3 is 13 residues. Germline V CDR1 and CDR2: SGHAT, FQNNGV. This CDR3 is CASNLEVYHEQYF. The CDR3 DNA sequence: TGTGCCAGCAACTTAGAGGTTTACCACGAGCAGTACTTC.

This clonotype was recorded only once. This sequence joins TRBV6-6 and TRBJ1-1; possibly TRBD1 for D (6 bases). Trimming removed 1 base from V and 3 bases from J, with 15 bases in between. Per germline, CDR1 MNHNY and CDR2 SVGAGI (reference sequence). The CDR3 has 16 residues. This CDR3 is CASSYYTGMGDTEAFF. In DNA, the CDR3 is TGTGCCAGCAGTTACTATACAGGGATGGGCGACACTGAAGCTTTCTTT.

The rearrangement joins TRBV12-3 or TRBV12-4 to TRBJ2-3, with D possibly being TRBD2 (5 bases). V lost 3 bases, J lost 0 bases, and 13 bases lay in between. The CDR3 consists of 16 residues. The CDR3: CASSFPGYLSTDTQYF. The CDR3 bases are TGTGCCAGCAGTTTCCCGGGGTATCTTAGCACAGATACGCAGTATTTT.